This T cell receptor (beta chain) is from a study of graft-versus-host responses after intestinal transplantation. V dropped 6 bases and J dropped 6; count of bases not matched to a gene: 4. Per germline, CDR1 MNHEY and CDR2 SVGAGI. The CDR3 length is 13 residues. About this clone itself: As yet, its antigen is unknown.

Produced via immunoSEQ multiplex PCR; TCRdb's table is partial and in-frame only. The table lists 30,000 to 40,000 clones, approximately 94% of them singletons, with roughly 0.22% in the top ten. The input for sequencing was unstimulated CD4+ T cells sorted from spleen or lymph node cells, taken before transplant. This receptor was taken from a human donor who was the organ donor for an intestinal transplant. The V call is TRBV6-5, the J call TRBJ2-2; 7 nucleotides align to TRBD1. This CDR3 is CASRTQGPGELFF. The CDR3 nucleotides are TGTGCCAGCAGGACACAGGGGCCCGGGGAGCTGTTTTTT.